The next 18 T cell receptor beta chains were all read from a single sample in a study of T cells in localized non-small cell lung cancer. Repertoires were generated with immunoSEQ multiplex PCR, while TCRdb's copy carries only in-frame clones and drops some. The sample lists approximately 76,000 clones, 65% to 85% occurring once. The sequencing used peripheral blood, collected before any cancer treatment. These receptors all come from a female donor older than 55 with stage I lung adenocarcinoma.

The V and J genes are TRBV6-6 and TRBJ2-7; D unresolved. The V end lost 0 bases, the J end lost 1 base, and 7 bases lay between the germline ends. Germline V gene data show CDR1 as MNHNY and CDR2 as SVGAGI (reference sequence). The CDR3 consists of 14 residues. CDR3 amino acids: CASSYSGISYEQYF. The CDR3 DNA sequence: TGTGCCAGCAGTTACTCAGGGATTTCCTACGAGCAGTACTTC.

A single count supports this clone. J is TRBJ1-3 and V is TRBV4-2; no clear D gene. The length of the CDR3 is 15 residues. V gave up 0 bases and J gave up 0 bases, with 6 bases separating them. The V gene's germline CDR1 is LGHNA and CDR2 YNFKEQ. The CDR3: CASSQEGSSGNTIYF. As DNA, the CDR3 is TGTGCCAGCAGCCAAGAGGGGAGCTCTGGAAACACCATATATTTT.

The chain combines TRBV7-2 with TRBJ1-5, with D possibly being TRBD1 (5 bases). V was shortened by 3 bases and J by 5 bases, with 14 bases between the two germline ends. This CDR3 is 15 amino acids long. Germline V gives CDR1 SGHTA, CDR2 FQGNSA. As DNA, the CDR3 is TGTGCCAGCAGCTTTATAGGGACCGGGGATCAGCCCCAGCATTTT. Amino acid sequence: CASSFIGTGDQPQHF.

A note on this clone: It is unclear where the CDR3 begins or ends on the DNA, so no DNA is shown, and the CDR3 is as TCRdb lists it. The chain's CDR3 is CASSSSGQGGNTQYF. The chain recombines TRBV7-9 with TRBJ2-3; the listed D gene, TRBD1, was not tested against the DNA. Both ends counted, the CDR3 spans 15 residues. The germline CDR1 and CDR2 sequences are SEHNR and FQNEAQ (reference sequence).

This clone has only one observation. The rearrangement joins TRBV15 to TRBJ2-1; TRBD1 is a possible D gene (6 bases). CDR3 length equals 16 residues. V was cut by 1 base and J by 6 bases, with 16 bases left in between. The germline V gene encodes CDR1 LNHNV and CDR2 YYDKDF (reference sequence). The CDR3 reads CATSRGGGSVLNEQFF. The DNA for the CDR3 is TGTGCCACCAGCAGAGGAGGGGGTAGTGTGCTCAATGAGCAGTTCTTC.

The chain carries TRBV6-5 and TRBJ1-1; D gene uncertain. There are 14 residues in the CDR3. Trimming removed 0 bases at V and 1 base at J, with 6 bases between. Germline-derived CDR1 and CDR2 are MNHEY and SVGAGI. The CDR3 reads CASSYSRGNTEAFF. The CDR3 DNA reads as TGTGCCAGCAGTTACTCGAGAGGGAACACTGAAGCTTTCTTT.

CDR3 sequence: CASSVTETQYF. CDR3 DNA: TGTGCCAGCAGTGTCACAGAGACCCAGTACTTC. V and J are TRBV25-1 and TRBJ2-5; unclear D gene. The CDR3 spans 11 residues. CDR1 is MGHDK and CDR2 is SYGVNS in the germline V gene. V lost 4 bases to trimming and J lost 4 bases, with 4 bases between them.

CDR3 nucleotides: TGCGCCAGCAGCCAGCCTGGGACAGTGGGCACTGAAGCTTTCTTT. This codes for CASSQPGTVGTEAFF. The gene calls are TRBV4-3 and TRBJ1-1; 7 bases are a match to TRBD1. V lost 3 bases to trimming and J lost 4 bases; unmatched junction nucleotides: 8. Germline lookup yields CDR1 LGHNA and CDR2 YSLEER. The CDR3 runs 15 residues.

The genes are TRBV5-4 and TRBJ2-7, with 10 bases fitting TRBD1. Germline assignment: CDR1 SGHNT and CDR2 YYREEE (reference sequence). The CDR3 consists of 15 residues. After removal of 3 bases from V and 4 bases from J, the junction contained 7 bases not matched to a gene. CDR3 protein: CASSSARDRGYEQYF. Here the CDR3 DNA reads TGTGCCAGCAGCTCCGCTCGGGACAGGGGATACGAGCAGTACTTC.

V is TRBV15 and J is TRBJ2-4, with 10 bases identical to TRBD1. In germline, CDR1 is LNHNV, CDR2 YYDKDF (reference sequence). With 6 bases clipped from V and 8 bases from J, the junction kept 10 bases outside the gene matches. CDR3 size: 15 residues. CDR3 bases: TGTGCCACCAGGGAGACAGGGGGCAACAACGACATTCAGTACTTC. Translation gives CATRETGGNNDIQYF.

This rearrangement joins TRBV12-5 to TRBJ1-2; 7 bases are a match to TRBD1. The CDR3 totals 14 residues. The germline gives CDR1 LGHNT, CDR2 FRNRAP. With V trimmed by 6 bases and J by 0 bases, 4 bases remained unmatched. The CDR3 loop is CASGADRPNYGYTF. The CDR3 coding sequence is TGTGCTAGTGGAGCGGACAGGCCTAACTATGGCTACACCTTC.

This chain joins TRBV10-3 and TRBJ1-3; D possibly corresponds to TRBD1 (6 bases). Trimming took 4 bases from V and 4 from J, leaving 11 bases between them. The CDR3 length is 14 residues. The V gene's germline CDR1 is ENHRY and CDR2 SYGVKD. As DNA, the CDR3 is TGTGCCATCAGTGCCGGGGGCGCCGGAAACACCATATATTTT. This translates into CAISAGGAGNTIYF.

This clone came up once. The chain combines TRBV5-6 with TRBJ1-1, with 7 bases lining up with TRBD1. Looked up from germline, CDR1 is SGHDT and CDR2 is YYEEEE. J lost 11 bases, V lost 2 bases, and 6 bases had no gene match. The CDR3 is made up of 12 amino acids. CDR3 nucleotide sequence: TGTGCCAGCAGCTTAACAGGGGTTAGGGCTTTCTTT. The encoded protein is CASSLTGVRAFF.

The chain combines TRBV13 with TRBJ2-7; D possibly corresponds to TRBD2 (6 bases). This CDR3 spans 15 amino acids. Trimming took off 5 bases at V and 3 bases at J, with 17 bases between the two ends. Germline V lookup: CDR1 PRHDT, CDR2 FYEKMQ (reference sequence). In DNA form, the CDR3 reads TGTGCCAGCAGCCCCCCGGGCGGAGGGTTCTACGAGCAGTACTTC. Translated, it gives CASSPPGGGFYEQYF.

The genes are TRBV6-6 and TRBJ2-7, with 7 bases that match TRBD2. Germline CDR1 reads MNHNY; CDR2 reads SVGAGI (reference sequence). The ends lost 4 bases at V and 6 bases at J; junction bases unmatched: 6. The CDR3 totals 13 residues. CDR3: CASSSVRGVEQYF. The CDR3 DNA reads as TGTGCCAGCAGTTCCGTCCGGGGGGTCGAGCAGTACTTC.

The gene calls are TRBV19 and TRBJ2-1, with 10 positions matching TRBD1. The CDR3 contains 12 residues. CDR1 is LNHDA, CDR2 SQIVND, per germline (reference sequence). The V segment lost 7 bases and the J segment 9 bases; nucleotides outside the gene matches: 3. This CDR3 reads CASKTGGTEQFF. The DNA of the CDR3 is TGTGCCAGTAAGACAGGGGGCACTGAGCAGTTCTTC.

The chain carries TRBV9 and TRBJ2-7; TRBD2 might be the D (5 bases). This CDR3 comprises 16 residues. V lost 0 bases, J lost 3 bases, and 16 bases lay in between. Germline CDR1 reads SGDLS; CDR2 reads YYNGEE. This CDR3 is CASSVGGQAGFYEQYF. The CDR3 DNA is TGTGCCAGCAGCGTAGGAGGGCAGGCCGGTTTCTACGAGCAGTACTTC.

This chain links TRBV10-3 with TRBJ2-1; 8 bases align to TRBD2. CDR3 size: 14 residues. The V gene's germline CDR1 is ENHRY and CDR2 SYGVKD. V trimming: 6 bases; J trimming: 7 bases; junction bases outside the gene matches: 8. The CDR3 DNA is TGTGCCATCAGCTCGGGAGGGCCCGTGAATGAGCAGTTCTTC. This gives the protein CAISSGGPVNEQFF.